The 5 T cell receptor beta chains given below trace back to one sample, sequenced in a study of shared clonotypes between healthy human individuals. This table comes from immunoSEQ multiplex PCR, and its TCRdb copy is limited to in-frame clones, with some not included. The sample gives over 2 million clones, around 92% of which show up once; around 0.4% is in the top ten. The sample comprised naive CD4+ T cells from PBMCs. The subset here: CD45RA+ positively selected. The receptor source for this set is a man between 18 and 29 years old in good health. Some clones in this sample may be carry-over from other donors' samples.

The V call is TRBV19, the J call TRBJ1-1; D gene unclear. The CDR3 runs to 15 residues. Trimming took 6 bases from V and 4 from J, leaving 18 bases between them. Germline V gene data show CDR1 as LNHDA and CDR2 as SQIVND (reference sequence). CDR3 sequence: CASRTSGARGTEAFF. The CDR3 region has the DNA TGTGCCAGTAGGACGAGTGGAGCACGGGGCACTGAAGCTTTCTTT.

This sequence joins TRBV7-3 and TRBJ1-1, with D tentatively TRBD1 (5 bases). Trimming stripped 2 bases from V and 4 bases from J, with 17 bases between. This CDR3 region has 16 residues. CDR1 is SGHTA and CDR2 is FQGTGA in the germline V gene. The CDR3 DNA sequence: TGTGCCAGCAGCTTAGGAGCAGGGAGTGAACCCACTGAAGCTTTCTTT. Protein product: CASSLGAGSEPTEAFF.

This clone showed up just once. The chain couples TRBV4-3 to TRBJ1-2; D gene unclear. This CDR3 is 12 amino acids long. Germline loops: CDR1 LGHNA, CDR2 YSLEER. Between the trimmed V and J ends, which lost 1 base and 4 bases, there was a span of 4 bases. CDR3 amino acids: CASSQVGYGYTF. The CDR3 DNA reads as TGCGCCAGCAGCCAAGTGGGCTATGGCTACACCTTC.

This clone was seen a single time. V is TRBV20-1 and J is TRBJ1-2; D gene ambiguous. V shed 5 bases and J shed 4 bases, with 5 bases lying between them. From germline, CDR1 is DFQATT and CDR2 SNEGSKA (reference sequence). The CDR3 is made up of 10 amino acids. The CDR3 DNA follows: TGCAGTGCTGGAATCTATGGCTACACCTTC. It yields the protein CSAGIYGYTF.

The table lists this clone with a few counts. The chain carries TRBV9 and TRBJ1-1, with a tentative D call TRBD1 (6 bases). The CDR3 spans 17 residues. Trimming removed 4 bases from V and 0 bases from J, with 19 bases in between. The germline V gene has CDR1 SGDLS and CDR2 YYNGEE. CDR3 loop: CASSLSGHSPMNTEAFF. For the CDR3, the DNA is TGTGCCAGCAGCCTATCGGGACACTCACCTATGAACACTGAAGCTTTCTTT.